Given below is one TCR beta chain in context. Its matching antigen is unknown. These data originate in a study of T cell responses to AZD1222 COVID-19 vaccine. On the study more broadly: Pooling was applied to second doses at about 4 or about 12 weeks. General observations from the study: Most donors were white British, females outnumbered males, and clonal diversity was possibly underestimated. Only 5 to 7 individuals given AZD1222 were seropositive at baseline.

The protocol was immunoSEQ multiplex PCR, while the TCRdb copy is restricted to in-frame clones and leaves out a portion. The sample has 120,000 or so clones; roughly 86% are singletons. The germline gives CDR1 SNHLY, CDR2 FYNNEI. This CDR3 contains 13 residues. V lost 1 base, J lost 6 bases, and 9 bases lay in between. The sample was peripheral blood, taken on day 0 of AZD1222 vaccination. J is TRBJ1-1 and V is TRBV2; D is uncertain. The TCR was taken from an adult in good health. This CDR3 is CASSEGVFAEAFF. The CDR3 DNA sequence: TGTGCCAGCAGTGAAGGGGTATTTGCTGAAGCTTTCTTT.